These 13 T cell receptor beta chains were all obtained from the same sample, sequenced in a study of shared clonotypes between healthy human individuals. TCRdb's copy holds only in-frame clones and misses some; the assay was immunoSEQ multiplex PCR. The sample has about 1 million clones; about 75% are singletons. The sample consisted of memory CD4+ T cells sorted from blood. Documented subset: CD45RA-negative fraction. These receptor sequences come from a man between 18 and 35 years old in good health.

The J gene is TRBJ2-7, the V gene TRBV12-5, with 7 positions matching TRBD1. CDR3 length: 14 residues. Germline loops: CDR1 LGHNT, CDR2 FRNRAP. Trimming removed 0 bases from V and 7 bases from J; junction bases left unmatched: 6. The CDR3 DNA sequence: TGTGCTAGTGGTTTGGTTGAGGGGGCGAGGGAGCAGTACTTC. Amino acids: CASGLVEGAREQYF. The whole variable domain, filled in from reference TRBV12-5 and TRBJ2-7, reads DARVTQTPRHKVTEMGQEVTMRCQPILGHNTVFWYRQTMMQGLELLAYFRNRAPLDDSGMPKDRFSAEMPDATLATLKIQPSEPRDSAVYFCASGLVEGAREQYFGPGTRLTVT.

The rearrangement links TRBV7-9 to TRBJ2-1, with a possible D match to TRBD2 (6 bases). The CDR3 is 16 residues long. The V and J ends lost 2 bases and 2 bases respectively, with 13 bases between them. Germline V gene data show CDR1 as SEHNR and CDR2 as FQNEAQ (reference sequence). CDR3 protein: CASSLSSGLPYNEQFF. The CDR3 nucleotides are TGTGCCAGCAGCTTATCCAGCGGGCTTCCCTACAATGAGCAGTTCTTC.

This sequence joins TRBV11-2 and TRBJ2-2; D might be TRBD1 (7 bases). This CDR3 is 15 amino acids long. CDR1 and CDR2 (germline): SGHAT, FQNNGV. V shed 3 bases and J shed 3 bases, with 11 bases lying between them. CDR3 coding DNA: TGTGCCAGCAGCTTCAGGGGGGCGGACACCGGGGAGCTGTTTTTT. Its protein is CASSFRGADTGELFF. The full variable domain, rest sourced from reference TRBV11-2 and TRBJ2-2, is EAGVAQSPRYKIIEKRQSVAFWCNPISGHATLYWYQQILGQGPKLLIQFQNNGVVDDSQLPKDRFSAERLKGVDSTLKIQPAKLEDSAVYLCASSFRGADTGELFFGEGSRLTVL.

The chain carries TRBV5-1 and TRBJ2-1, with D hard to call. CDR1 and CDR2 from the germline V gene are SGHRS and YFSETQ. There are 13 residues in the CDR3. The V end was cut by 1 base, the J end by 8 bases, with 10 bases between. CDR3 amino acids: CASSLKVNHEQFF. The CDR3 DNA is TGCGCCAGCAGCTTGAAGGTCAACCATGAGCAGTTCTTC.

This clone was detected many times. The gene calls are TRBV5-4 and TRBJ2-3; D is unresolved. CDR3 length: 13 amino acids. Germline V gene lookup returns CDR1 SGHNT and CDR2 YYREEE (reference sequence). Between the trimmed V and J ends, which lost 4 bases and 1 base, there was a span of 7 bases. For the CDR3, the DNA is TGTGCCAGCAGCCTCATAGGCACAGATACGCAGTATTTT. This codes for CASSLIGTDTQYF.

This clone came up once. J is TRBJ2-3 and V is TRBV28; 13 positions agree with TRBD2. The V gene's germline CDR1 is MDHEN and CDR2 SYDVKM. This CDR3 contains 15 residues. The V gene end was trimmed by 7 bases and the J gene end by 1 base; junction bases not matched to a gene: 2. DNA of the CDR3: TGTGCCAGCAAAGGACTAGCGGGGGGCACAGATACGCAGTATTTT. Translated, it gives CASKGLAGGTDTQYF. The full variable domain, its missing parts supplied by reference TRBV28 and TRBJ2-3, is DVKVTQSSRYLVKRTGEKVFLECVQDMDHENMFWYRQDPGLGLRLIYFSYDVKMKEKGDIPEGYSVSREKKERFSLILESASTNQTSMYLCASKGLAGGTDTQYFGPGTRLTVL.

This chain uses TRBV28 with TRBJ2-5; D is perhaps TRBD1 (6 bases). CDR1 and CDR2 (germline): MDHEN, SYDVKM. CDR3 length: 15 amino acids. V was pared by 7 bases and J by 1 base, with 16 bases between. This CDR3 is CASNTGLAPQETQYF. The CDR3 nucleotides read TGTGCCAGCAACACAGGGTTGGCCCCCCAAGAGACCCAGTACTTC.

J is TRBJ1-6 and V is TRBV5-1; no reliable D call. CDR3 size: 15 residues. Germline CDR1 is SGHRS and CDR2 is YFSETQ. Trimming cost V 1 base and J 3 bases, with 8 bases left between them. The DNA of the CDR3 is TGCGCCAGCAGCTTGTCGGCCGGCTATAATTCACCCCTCCACTTT. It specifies CASSLSAGYNSPLHF.

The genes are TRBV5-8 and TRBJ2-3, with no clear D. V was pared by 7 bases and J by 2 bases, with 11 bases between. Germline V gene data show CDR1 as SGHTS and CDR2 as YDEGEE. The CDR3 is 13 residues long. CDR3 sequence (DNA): TGTGCCAGCGGGAAACGGAACACAGATACGCAGTATTTT. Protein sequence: CASGKRNTDTQYF. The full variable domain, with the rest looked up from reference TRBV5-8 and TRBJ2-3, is EAGVTQSPTHLIKTRGQQATLRCSPISGHTSVYWYQQALGLGLQFLLWYDEGEERNRGNFPPRFSGRQFPNYSSELNVNALELEDSALYLCASGKRNTDTQYFGPGTRLTVL.

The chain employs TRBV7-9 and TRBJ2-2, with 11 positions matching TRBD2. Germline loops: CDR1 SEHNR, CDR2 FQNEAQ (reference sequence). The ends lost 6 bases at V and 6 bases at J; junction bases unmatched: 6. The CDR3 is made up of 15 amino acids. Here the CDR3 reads CASSFAGLAAGELFF. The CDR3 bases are TGTGCCAGCAGTTTCGCGGGACTAGCGGCCGGGGAGCTGTTTTTT.

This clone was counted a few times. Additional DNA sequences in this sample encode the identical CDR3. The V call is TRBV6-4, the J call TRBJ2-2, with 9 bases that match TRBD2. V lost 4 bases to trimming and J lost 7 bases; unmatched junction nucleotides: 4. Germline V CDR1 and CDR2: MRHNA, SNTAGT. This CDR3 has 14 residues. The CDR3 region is CASSVLAGSGELFF. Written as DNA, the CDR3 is TGTGCCAGCAGTGTCCTAGCGGGGAGCGGGGAGCTGTTTTTT.

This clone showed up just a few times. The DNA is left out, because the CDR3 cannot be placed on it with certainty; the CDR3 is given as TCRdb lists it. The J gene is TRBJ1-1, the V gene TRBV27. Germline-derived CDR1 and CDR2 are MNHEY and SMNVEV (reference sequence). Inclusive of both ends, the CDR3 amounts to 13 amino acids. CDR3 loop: CASSLERDTEAFF.

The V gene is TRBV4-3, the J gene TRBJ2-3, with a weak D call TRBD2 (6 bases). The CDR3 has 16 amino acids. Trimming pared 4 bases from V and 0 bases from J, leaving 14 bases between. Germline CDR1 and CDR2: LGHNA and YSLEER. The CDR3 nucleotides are TGCGCCAGCAGCCGCTACTCCGGGGGTAGCACAGATACGCAGTATTTT. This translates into CASSRYSGGSTDTQYF.